These T cell receptor beta chains were read from a single sample in a study of T cell clones after liver transplantation. The data were produced by immunoSEQ multiplex PCR, yet TCRdb's version contains in-frame clones alone and is incomplete. The sample contains about 70,000 clones, 80% of which appear only once. Sequenced material: CD4+ T cells from blood, taken 12 months after liver transplant. These receptors were taken from a human patient who received a liver transplant. The graft donor may account for some of the T cells. Each CDR3 is given without its conserved first and last residue. Size values are once, few and many counts, or a class for expanded clones, and some rows have none.

CDR3 protein,J gene,clone size,V gene
AWSVGARGEKLF,TRBJ1-4,.,TRBV30
AIGQGNRVWQY,TRBJ2-7,.,TRBV10-3
ASSRGPGDGYT,TRBJ1-2,.,TRBV9
ASSLAVRGDTEAF,TRBJ1-1,few,TRBV11-2
ASSQAVPDTQY,TRBJ2-3,.,TRBV7-2
ASSQAVANYGYT,TRBJ1-2,.,TRBV4-1
AISEIRGTDTQY,TRBJ2-3,.,TRBV10-3
ASSLVGGGRETQY,TRBJ2-5,.,TRBV7-2
ASSIGLATSGEQY,TRBJ2-7,.,TRBV5-1
ASSLQFTGTDTQY,TRBJ2-3,.,TRBV5-1
ASSVQGEGTEAF,TRBJ1-1,.,TRBV18
ASSWGVGGSSYEQY,TRBJ2-7,.,TRBV5-6
ASSLTPQGGNQPQH,TRBJ1-5,.,TRBV7-2
ASSLGDRTYEQY,TRBJ2-7,.,TRBV7-9
ASSELGRYNEQF,TRBJ2-1,.,TRBV7-2
AWSPDSSGRVGKNIQY,TRBJ2-4,once,TRBV30
SVVEGGSYNEQF,TRBJ2-1,.,TRBV29-1
ASSFSGVQETQY,TRBJ2-5,few,TRBV28
ASSLVPQENTEAF,TRBJ1-1,few,TRBV5-5
ASSPGFVQGIGNTIY,TRBJ1-3,.,TRBV7-9
ASSPSRDSNEQF,TRBJ2-1,few,TRBV7-9
ASSLTYTGELF,TRBJ2-2,.,TRBV7-6
ASSPGAPLWAEQF,TRBJ2-1,.,TRBV7-2
ASSVTLGGGPFYEQF,TRBJ2-1,.,TRBV25-1
ASSLTSGRQNEQF,TRBJ2-1,.,TRBV7-2